Listed below are T cell receptor beta chains from one sample, sequenced in a study of blood T cell repertoires in COVID-19. Profiling relied on immunoSEQ multiplex PCR, and the TCRdb table lists in-frame clones only, not all of them. The table lists about 490,000 clones, 70% to 90% of them singletons. Source material: peripheral blood. These receptors were obtained from a human donor in a cohort sampled during active COVID-19. Each CDR3 is given with its conserved first and last residue. A D gene is named only where the DNA matches it firmly. A clone size is listed for some rows: how often the clone was seen (once, few, many), or a class if it is expanded.

clone_size j_call v_call d_call cdr3_nt cdr3_aa
NA TRBJ1-2 TRBV5-4 TRBD1 TGTGCCAGCAGCTGGGACAGGGAAGAGGGTGGCTACACCTTC CASSWDREEGGYTF
NA TRBJ2-2 TRBV27 NA TGTGCCAGCAGTTTAGGCTTGCGGGCCGGGGAGCTGTTTTTT CASSLGLRAGELFF
NA TRBJ1-5 TRBV24-1 TRBD1 TGTGCCACCAGTGACGCGACAGGGTTGGGCAATCAGCCCCAGCATTTT CATSDATGLGNQPQHF
few TRBJ1-1 TRBV11-2 NA TGTGCCAGCAGCCGGGCGGGGAGGACTGAAGCTTTCTTT CASSRAGRTEAFF
NA TRBJ1-6 TRBV7-3 NA TGTGCCAGCAGCTCTCAGGGAAGGGGCTCCAATTCACCCCTCCACTTT CASSSQGRGSNSPLHF
NA TRBJ2-3 TRBV5-5 TRBD2 TGTGCCAGCAGCTTTGGGGGGGCAGATACGCAGTATTTT CASSFGGADTQYF
NA TRBJ2-5 TRBV18 NA TGTGCCAGCTCACCCCCCGGAGGGGAAGAGACCCAGTACTTC CASSPPGGEETQYF
NA TRBJ2-1 TRBV2 NA TGTGCCAGCAGTGATTCTCGGGGAAGCTACAATGAGCAGTTCTTC CASSDSRGSYNEQFF
NA TRBJ2-1 TRBV7-3 TRBD1 TGTGCCAGCAGCCCGGGACAGGGGAATGAGCAGTTCTTC CASSPGQGNEQFF
NA TRBJ2-7 TRBV4-2 TRBD2 TGTGCCAGCAGCCAAGGACTAGCGGGAGGGGAGTACTTC CASSQGLAGGEYF